This is a list of T cell receptor beta chains from one sample in a study of T cell clonotyping in hematopoietic cell transplantation. Sequenced by immunoSEQ multiplex PCR; TCRdb stores in-frame clones only, minus some. The table has fewer than 70,000 clones, 90% to 95% seen once; the top ten hold roughly 1.7%. Sequencing input: peripheral blood mononuclear cells. Receptors were obtained from a middle-aged man in good health. Some clones in this sample may be carry-over from other donors' samples. Each CDR3 is given with its conserved first and last residue. A D gene is named only where the DNA matches it firmly. Some rows have no size entry. The others give once, few or many, or a class for an expanded clone.

d_call: -; clone_size: -; cdr3_length: 13; v_call: TRBV10-3; j_call: TRBJ2-7; cdr3_nt: TGTGCCATGGGTCGAGGGGGTATTTACGAGCAGTACTTC; cdr3_aa: CAMGRGGIYEQYF
d_call: -; clone_size: -; cdr3_length: 16; v_call: TRBV5-1; j_call: TRBJ1-5; cdr3_nt: TGCGCCAGCAGCTTGGAGGGGGGACAAGTCAATCAGCCCCAGCATTTT; cdr3_aa: CASSLEGGQVNQPQHF
d_call: TRBD1; clone_size: -; cdr3_length: 17; v_call: TRBV15; j_call: TRBJ1-2; cdr3_nt: TGTGCCACCAGCAGGGCCCACCCCGGGACAGGGGGCTTTGGCTACACCTTC; cdr3_aa: CATSRAHPGTGGFGYTF
d_call: -; clone_size: -; cdr3_length: 14; v_call: TRBV11-2; j_call: TRBJ1-6; cdr3_nt: TGTGCCAGCAGCTTATCACAGGATAATTCACCCCTCCACTTT; cdr3_aa: CASSLSQDNSPLHF
d_call: -; clone_size: -; cdr3_length: 15; v_call: TRBV7-2; j_call: TRBJ1-5; cdr3_nt: TGTGCCAGCAGCTTAGGGTCCCTATCGTTCCAGCCCCAGCATTTT; cdr3_aa: CASSLGSLSFQPQHF
d_call: -; clone_size: -; cdr3_length: 14; v_call: TRBV7-8; j_call: TRBJ2-5; cdr3_nt: TGTGCCAGCAGCCGAGGACGGGCCCAAGAGACCCAGTACTTC; cdr3_aa: CASSRGRAQETQYF
d_call: -; clone_size: -; cdr3_length: 12; v_call: TRBV7-2; j_call: TRBJ2-7; cdr3_nt: TGTGCCAGCAGCGGACTATCCTACGAGCAGTACTTC; cdr3_aa: CASSGLSYEQYF
d_call: -; clone_size: -; cdr3_length: 12; v_call: TRBV10-3; j_call: TRBJ2-2; cdr3_nt: TGTGCCATCAGCGGCTCCACCGGGGAGCTGTTTTTT; cdr3_aa: CAISGSTGELFF
d_call: -; clone_size: -; cdr3_length: 15; v_call: TRBV5-6; j_call: TRBJ2-7; cdr3_nt: TGTGCCAGCAGCTTCTCATCTCGGGTTACCTACGAGCAGTACTTC; cdr3_aa: CASSFSSRVTYEQYF
d_call: -; clone_size: -; cdr3_length: 13; v_call: TRBV28; j_call: TRBJ2-7; cdr3_nt: TGTGCCAGCCCCCCGGGCAGGTCCCCCGAGCAGTACTTC; cdr3_aa: CASPPGRSPEQYF
d_call: -; clone_size: -; cdr3_length: 13; v_call: TRBV29-1; j_call: TRBJ2-2; cdr3_nt: TGCAGCGTTGAACAGGGACGAGCCGGGGAGCTGTTTTTT; cdr3_aa: CSVEQGRAGELFF
d_call: -; clone_size: once; cdr3_length: 14; v_call: TRBV9; j_call: TRBJ2-2; cdr3_nt: TGTGCCAGCAGCCTAAGACTTGACACCGGGGAGCTGTTTTTT; cdr3_aa: CASSLRLDTGELFF
d_call: TRBD1; clone_size: -; cdr3_length: 14; v_call: TRBV6-5; j_call: TRBJ1-1; cdr3_nt: TGTGCCAGCAGTCTAGACAGGGGTGTCACTGAAGCTTTCTTT; cdr3_aa: CASSLDRGVTEAFF
d_call: -; clone_size: -; cdr3_length: 12; v_call: TRBV27; j_call: TRBJ2-2; cdr3_nt: TGTGCCAGCAGTTTATTGACCGGGGAGCTGTTTTTT; cdr3_aa: CASSLLTGELFF
d_call: TRBD2; clone_size: once; cdr3_length: 13; v_call: TRBV30; j_call: TRBJ2-1; cdr3_nt: TGTGCCGGGGCGGGAGGGACCTACAATGAGCAGTTCTTC; cdr3_aa: CAGAGGTYNEQFF
d_call: TRBD1; clone_size: -; cdr3_length: 15; v_call: TRBV6-1; j_call: TRBJ1-5; cdr3_nt: TGTGCCAGCAGTGAACAGGGGGCATCAAATCAGCCCCAGCATTTT; cdr3_aa: CASSEQGASNQPQHF
d_call: -; clone_size: -; cdr3_length: 16; v_call: TRBV4-2; j_call: TRBJ1-6; cdr3_nt: TGTGCCAGCAGACTAAACCCAGGGGCCTATAATTCACCCCTCCACTTT; cdr3_aa: CASRLNPGAYNSPLHF
d_call: -; clone_size: -; cdr3_length: 16; v_call: TRBV29-1; j_call: TRBJ2-6; cdr3_nt: TGCAGCGTTGCAGGGCAGGGGTTCCCTGGGGCCAACGTCCTGACTTTC; cdr3_aa: CSVAGQGFPGANVLTF
d_call: -; clone_size: once; cdr3_length: 15; v_call: TRBV5-1; j_call: TRBJ1-2; cdr3_nt: TGCGCCAGCAGCTTTCTGGGACAAAATTTAGATGGCTACACCTTC; cdr3_aa: CASSFLGQNLDGYTF
d_call: -; clone_size: -; cdr3_length: 12; v_call: TRBV6-1; j_call: TRBJ2-7; cdr3_nt: TGTGCCAGCAGTGCTGGGTTCGACGAGCAGTACTTC; cdr3_aa: CASSAGFDEQYF
d_call: TRBD2; clone_size: -; cdr3_length: 16; v_call: TRBV7-9; j_call: TRBJ2-3; cdr3_nt: TGTGCCAGCAGCTTAGGACTAGCGGGAGGCACAGATACGCAGTATTTT; cdr3_aa: CASSLGLAGGTDTQYF
d_call: TRBD1; clone_size: -; cdr3_length: 15; v_call: TRBV19; j_call: TRBJ2-5; cdr3_nt: TGTGCCAGTAGTCAGGACAGGGGAGGCTCAGAGACCCAGTACTTC; cdr3_aa: CASSQDRGGSETQYF
d_call: TRBD1; clone_size: -; cdr3_length: 15; v_call: TRBV5-1; j_call: TRBJ2-5; cdr3_nt: TGCGCCAGCAGCTTGGGGACAGGGGGGCAAGAGACCCAGTACTTC; cdr3_aa: CASSLGTGGQETQYF
d_call: -; clone_size: -; cdr3_length: 14; v_call: TRBV6-1; j_call: TRBJ1-2; cdr3_nt: TGTGCCAGCAGTCAGGACAGAGGTTCGTTGGGCTACACCTTC; cdr3_aa: CASSQDRGSLGYTF
d_call: -; clone_size: -; cdr3_length: 14; v_call: TRBV19; j_call: TRBJ2-2; cdr3_nt: TGTGCCAGTAGTATAGCGCGGAGTACCGGGGAGCTGTTTTTT; cdr3_aa: CASSIARSTGELFF
d_call: -; clone_size: -; cdr3_length: 13; v_call: TRBV7-3; j_call: TRBJ2-3; cdr3_nt: TGTGCCAGCAGCTTTCCTAGCACAGATACGCAGTATTTT; cdr3_aa: CASSFPSTDTQYF
d_call: -; clone_size: -; cdr3_length: 14; v_call: TRBV6-1; j_call: TRBJ1-2; cdr3_nt: TGTGCCAGCAGGGCCCGGGGGGACTACTATGGCTACACCTTC; cdr3_aa: CASRARGDYYGYTF
d_call: TRBD1; clone_size: -; cdr3_length: 16; v_call: TRBV6-5; j_call: TRBJ1-2; cdr3_nt: TGTGCCAGCAGTTATTTCCCCCCGGACAGGGATACTGGCTACACCTTC; cdr3_aa: CASSYFPPDRDTGYTF
d_call: -; clone_size: once; cdr3_length: 14; v_call: TRBV29-1; j_call: TRBJ1-3; cdr3_nt: TGCAGCGTTGAAGACGGGTCGGGAGGGGACACCATATATTTT; cdr3_aa: CSVEDGSGGDTIYF
d_call: TRBD2; clone_size: -; cdr3_length: 15; v_call: TRBV25-1; j_call: TRBJ2-5; cdr3_nt: TGTGCCAGCAGTGAATGGGAGCGGGAGCGGGAGACCCAGTACTTC; cdr3_aa: CASSEWERERETQYF
d_call: -; clone_size: -; cdr3_length: 15; v_call: TRBV11-1; j_call: TRBJ2-2; cdr3_nt: TGTGCCACAAGTCGGGTTCAGCTAAATGACCGGGAGCTGTTTTTT; cdr3_aa: CATSRVQLNDRELFF
d_call: -; clone_size: -; cdr3_length: 13; v_call: TRBV2; j_call: TRBJ2-2; cdr3_nt: TGTGCCAGCAGTGCGATATACACCGGGGAGCTGTTTTTT; cdr3_aa: CASSAIYTGELFF
d_call: TRBD1; clone_size: once; cdr3_length: 16; v_call: TRBV7-8; j_call: TRBJ1-5; cdr3_nt: TGTGCCAGCAGCGAAGTTTGGGGCACAGGGGATCAGCCCCAGCATTTT; cdr3_aa: CASSEVWGTGDQPQHF
d_call: -; clone_size: -; cdr3_length: 14; v_call: TRBV28; j_call: TRBJ1-2; cdr3_nt: TGTGCCAGCAGCGCCTCCGGGGCGGGATATGGCTACACCTTC; cdr3_aa: CASSASGAGYGYTF
d_call: TRBD1; clone_size: -; cdr3_length: 15; v_call: TRBV30; j_call: TRBJ2-7; cdr3_nt: TGTGCCTGGAGCGAACCGGGCAGGGGGCATTACGAGCAGTACTTC; cdr3_aa: CAWSEPGRGHYEQYF
d_call: TRBD1; clone_size: -; cdr3_length: 14; v_call: TRBV2; j_call: TRBJ1-2; cdr3_nt: TGTGCCAGCAGTGAACCGACAGGGCCCCATGGCTACACCTTC; cdr3_aa: CASSEPTGPHGYTF
d_call: -; clone_size: -; cdr3_length: 18; v_call: TRBV7-2; j_call: TRBJ2-3; cdr3_nt: TGTGCCAGCAGCTTAGAAGGGGGCGGGATGGGTTTTCGAGATACGCAGTATTTT; cdr3_aa: CASSLEGGGMGFRDTQYF
d_call: -; clone_size: -; cdr3_length: 16; v_call: TRBV6-6; j_call: TRBJ2-1; cdr3_nt: TGTGCCAGCAGCCCCCGTTCTTTGAGCTCCTACAATGAGCAGTTCTTC; cdr3_aa: CASSPRSLSSYNEQFF
d_call: -; clone_size: once; cdr3_length: 13; v_call: TRBV27; j_call: TRBJ1-2; cdr3_nt: TGTGCCAGCAGTCTTAGGACAGACTATGGCTACACCTTC; cdr3_aa: CASSLRTDYGYTF
d_call: TRBD1; clone_size: -; cdr3_length: 13; v_call: TRBV6-1; j_call: TRBJ1-2; cdr3_nt: TGTGCCAGCAGTGAACTCCGGGACAGGGTAGGGACCTTC; cdr3_aa: CASSELRDRVGTF
d_call: -; clone_size: once; cdr3_length: 14; v_call: TRBV11-3; j_call: TRBJ2-5; cdr3_nt: TGTGCCAGCAGCTTAGGTTCCGGACAAGAGACCCAGTACTTC; cdr3_aa: CASSLGSGQETQYF
d_call: -; clone_size: few; cdr3_length: 13; v_call: TRBV7-3; j_call: TRBJ2-5; cdr3_nt: TGTGCCAGCAGCTTTTCTAGCACAGAGACCCAGTACTTC; cdr3_aa: CASSFSSTETQYF
d_call: -; clone_size: -; cdr3_length: 13; v_call: TRBV7-3; j_call: TRBJ2-1; cdr3_nt: TGTGCCAGCAGCTTAGACCCAGCTAGCGAGCAGTTCTTC; cdr3_aa: CASSLDPASEQFF
d_call: TRBD1; clone_size: -; cdr3_length: 15; v_call: TRBV6-5; j_call: TRBJ1-2; cdr3_nt: TGTGCCAGCAGTCGGACAGGGGGCGCGCGCTATGGCTACACCTTC; cdr3_aa: CASSRTGGARYGYTF
d_call: -; clone_size: -; cdr3_length: 11; v_call: TRBV29-1; j_call: TRBJ1-1; cdr3_nt: TGCAGCGCGGGTAGGGGCACTGAAGCTTTCTTT; cdr3_aa: CSAGRGTEAFF
d_call: -; clone_size: -; cdr3_length: 14; v_call: TRBV9; j_call: TRBJ1-1; cdr3_nt: TGTGCCAGCAGCGTAGTGGACGGTATCGGGGAAGCTTTCTTT; cdr3_aa: CASSVVDGIGEAFF
d_call: TRBD1; clone_size: -; cdr3_length: 18; v_call: TRBV28; j_call: TRBJ1-5; cdr3_nt: TGTGCCAGCCGATCCCCTATAGGGTCCTCTACGGACAGGGAGGCCCAGCATTTT; cdr3_aa: CASRSPIGSSTDREAQHF
d_call: -; clone_size: -; cdr3_length: 11; v_call: TRBV6-5; j_call: TRBJ1-1; cdr3_nt: TGTGCCAGCAGTCTCGGACAGTCAGCTTTCTTT; cdr3_aa: CASSLGQSAFF
d_call: TRBD1; clone_size: -; cdr3_length: 16; v_call: TRBV28; j_call: TRBJ2-3; cdr3_nt: TGTGCCAGCAGCCCTACCCAGGGGGATCTCGGAGATACGCAGTATTTT; cdr3_aa: CASSPTQGDLGDTQYF
d_call: -; clone_size: -; cdr3_length: 15; v_call: TRBV7-8; j_call: TRBJ2-2; cdr3_nt: TGTGCCAGCAGCTTAGGGGGCCATAACACCGGGGAGCTGTTTTTT; cdr3_aa: CASSLGGHNTGELFF
d_call: TRBD2; clone_size: -; cdr3_length: 14; v_call: TRBV6-5; j_call: TRBJ2-5; cdr3_nt: TGTGCCAGCAAGCTAGCGGGAGGTGTGGAGACCCAGTACTTC; cdr3_aa: CASKLAGGVETQYF
d_call: TRBD1; clone_size: -; cdr3_length: 14; v_call: TRBV13; j_call: TRBJ1-1; cdr3_nt: TGTGCCAGCAGTCCCCAGGGGGGAATTCAAGAAGCTTTCTTT; cdr3_aa: CASSPQGGIQEAFF
d_call: -; clone_size: few; cdr3_length: 13; v_call: TRBV28; j_call: TRBJ1-1; cdr3_nt: TGTGCCAGCAGTTTATTGGGGGGAACTGAAGCTTTCTTT; cdr3_aa: CASSLLGGTEAFF